These 29 T cell receptor beta chains were sequenced from one sample in a study of blood T cell repertoires in COVID-19. Sequencing was performed with immunoSEQ multiplex PCR; in TCRdb, only in-frame clones are kept and a portion is missing. The table lists around 75,000 clones, more than 75% of them singletons. Sample: peripheral blood. These receptors were obtained from a human donor in a cohort sampled during active COVID-19.

V is TRBV25-1 and J is TRBJ2-1, with TRBD1 matching over 7 bases. The CDR3 loop spans 14 amino acids. V trimming: 6 bases; J trimming: 5 bases; junction bases outside the gene matches: 7. Germline-derived CDR1 and CDR2 are MGHDK and SYGVNS. The DNA for the CDR3 is TGTGCCAGCAGCACCGGGACAGTAAACAATGAGCAGTTCTTC. Translation: CASSTGTVNNEQFF. Together with reference TRBV25-1 and TRBJ2-1, the CDR3 gives the full variable domain: EADIYQTPRYLVIGTGKKITLECSQTMGHDKMYWYQQDPGMELHLIHYSYGVNSTEKGDLSSESTVSRIRTEHFPLTLESARPSHTSQYLCASSTGTVNNEQFFGPGTRLTVL.

This sequence joins TRBV19 and TRBJ1-5, with 10 bases identical to TRBD1. The CDR3 is 15 amino acids. V lost 10 bases and J lost 7; bases outside the gene matches: 13. CDR1 and CDR2 from the germline V gene are LNHDA and SQIVND (reference sequence). In nucleotides, the CDR3 is TGTGCCACCTCGGGATCGACAGGGGGCGTGCAGCCCCAGCATTTT. This gives the protein CATSGSTGGVQPQHF.

The chain combines TRBV5-8 with TRBJ1-4; the D gene is possibly TRBD1 (6 bases). The germline V gene encodes CDR1 SGHTS and CDR2 YDEGEE. V gave up 0 bases and J gave up 4 bases, with 16 bases separating them. CDR3 length: 17 residues. CDR3 nucleotide sequence: TGTGCCAGCAGCTTGGGTTCCGGGGGGGGCCGTAATGAAAAACTGTTTTTT. Protein sequence: CASSLGSGGGRNEKLFF.

This chain uses TRBV19 with TRBJ2-7, with 7 bases aligning to TRBD1. The CDR3 loop spans 13 amino acids. Germline V gives CDR1 LNHDA, CDR2 SQIVND (reference sequence). V was clipped by 8 bases and J by 4 bases; unmatched bases: 8. In DNA, the CDR3 is TGTGCCAGTGGTCCGGGACAGATGTACGAGCAGTACTTC. It encodes CASGPGQMYEQYF.

V gene TRBV7-2 combines with J gene TRBJ1-2, with 7 positions matching TRBD1. V lost 6 bases and J lost 7; bases outside the gene matches: 8. Per germline, CDR1 SGHTA and CDR2 FQGNSA. The CDR3 length is 13 residues. CDR3 sequence (DNA): TGTGCCAGCAGTACCGGGACAGTTTTTGGCTACACCTTC. The encoded protein is CASSTGTVFGYTF.

V usage is TRBV15 and J usage is TRBJ1-4; TRBD1 matches at 10 bases. The CDR3 runs to 14 residues. V lost 4 bases, J lost 5 bases, and 1 base stayed unmatched. Germline values: CDR1 LNHNV, CDR2 YYDKDF (reference sequence). The CDR3 DNA follows: TGTGCCACCAGCAAGGGACAGGGGAATGAAAAACTGTTTTTT. Translation: CATSKGQGNEKLFF.

The CDR3 DNA follows: TGTGCCAGCAGCCAAGACCCCCCGGGACTAGCGGGAGGGATCACAGATACGCAGTATTTT. Translating gives CASSQDPPGLAGGITDTQYF. The chain is built from TRBV3-1 (or the pseudogene TRBV3-2) and TRBJ2-3, with 16 bases that match TRBD2. Germline lookup yields CDR1 LGHDT and CDR2 YNNKEL (reference sequence). The CDR3 spans 20 residues. The J segment lost 2 bases and the V segment lost 0 bases, leaving 8 bases of the junction unmatched.

The V gene is TRBV27, the J gene TRBJ2-7, with 10 bases matching TRBD1. The CDR3 is 14 residues long. J lost 7 bases, V lost 7 bases, and 10 bases had no gene match. Germline CDR1 and CDR2: MNHEY and SMNVEV (reference sequence). The CDR3 protein is CASTPRTGGREQYF. The CDR3, as DNA: TGTGCCAGCACCCCGCGGACAGGGGGTCGGGAGCAGTACTTC.

The chain has TRBV29-1 and TRBJ2-5; 12 positions agree with TRBD2. The ends lost 4 bases at V and 2 bases at J; junction bases unmatched: 11. CDR1 and CDR2 from the germline V gene are SQVTM and ANQGSEA. This CDR3 has 17 amino acids. In DNA, the CDR3 is TGCAGCGTTGGGCTAGCGGGAGGGCCGCTACCTCAAGAGACCCAGTACTTC. Amino acid sequence: CSVGLAGGPLPQETQYF.

The V call is TRBV19, the J call TRBJ1-2; TRBD1 might be the D (5 bases). Germline V lookup: CDR1 LNHDA, CDR2 SQIVND (reference sequence). V was shortened by 0 bases and J by 0 bases, with 11 bases between the two germline ends. This CDR3 is built from 16 residues. CDR3 nucleotide sequence: TGTGCCAGTAGTATAGAGGCGACAGTACCTAACTATGGCTACACCTTC. Translated, it gives CASSIEATVPNYGYTF.

This chain links TRBV3-1 (or the pseudogene TRBV3-2) with TRBJ2-1, with 10 nucleotides matching TRBD1. The CDR3 loop spans 16 amino acids. The ends lost 1 base at V and 5 bases at J; junction bases unmatched: 5. Germline V gene lookup returns CDR1 LGHDT and CDR2 YNNKEL (reference sequence). The chain's CDR3 is CASSQASGQGNNEQFF. CDR3 bases: TGTGCCAGCAGCCAAGCCTCGGGACAGGGGAACAATGAGCAGTTCTTC.

This clone was picked up one time. This chain links TRBV28 with TRBJ2-7; maybe TRBD1 (6 bases). The germline CDR1 and CDR2 sequences are MDHEN and SYDVKM. The V end lost 6 bases, the J end lost 3 bases, and 15 bases lay between the germline ends. There are 14 residues in the CDR3. CDR3 sequence (DNA): TGTGCCAGCAGCAGGGGACCGTTTTACTACGAGCAGTACTTC. Translating it yields CASSRGPFYYEQYF.

The CDR3 sequence is CASSQAAAAYEQYF. DNA of the CDR3: TGTGCCAGCAGCCAGGCAGCGGCGGCCTACGAGCAGTACTTC. V and J are TRBV3-1 (or the pseudogene TRBV3-2) and TRBJ2-7; D perhaps matches TRBD2 (5 bases). Germline CDR1 and CDR2: LGHDT and YNNKEL (reference sequence). The V and J ends lost 3 bases and 2 bases respectively, with 11 bases between them. The CDR3 is made up of 14 amino acids.

This chain links TRBV28 with TRBJ1-1; 9 positions agree with TRBD1. Germline V gene data show CDR1 as MDHEN and CDR2 as SYDVKM. V shed 3 bases, J shed 4 bases, and the junction held 6 bases outside the gene matches. The CDR3 is 15 amino acids. CDR3 in amino acids: CASSFTGQGTTEAFF. CDR3 coding DNA: TGTGCCAGCAGTTTTACCGGACAGGGGACCACTGAAGCTTTCTTT. Full variable domain (outside the CDR3, taken from reference TRBV28 and TRBJ1-1): DVKVTQSSRYLVKRTGEKVFLECVQDMDHENMFWYRQDPGLGLRLIYFSYDVKMKEKGDIPEGYSVSREKKERFSLILESASTNQTSMYLCASSFTGQGTTEAFFGQGTRLTVV.

This clone was picked up one time. This chain joins TRBV7-7 and TRBJ2-2; possibly TRBD2 for D (6 bases). The CDR3 runs 15 residues. Germline lookup yields CDR1 SSHAT and CDR2 FNYEAQ (reference sequence). Between the trimmed V and J ends, which lost 1 base and 2 bases, there was a span of 8 bases. CDR3 residues: CASSLVLANTGELFF. DNA for the CDR3: TGTGCCAGCAGCTTAGTACTAGCCAACACCGGGGAGCTGTTTTTT.

The chain combines TRBV7-2 with TRBJ2-1; TRBD2 agrees at 8 bases. The CDR3 is 14 residues long. Germline V gives CDR1 SGHTA, CDR2 FQGNSA. J was trimmed by 2 bases and V by 3 bases; bases with no gene match: 0. The CDR3 nucleotides read TGTGCCAGCAGCTTGGGACTAGCCTACAATGAGCAGTTCTTC. Translation: CASSLGLAYNEQFF.

J is TRBJ2-7 and V is TRBV5-1; perhaps TRBD1 as D (6 bases). Per germline, CDR1 SGHRS and CDR2 YFSETQ. Trimming took 3 bases from V and 0 from J, leaving 19 bases between them. The CDR3 runs 17 residues. The CDR3 coding sequence is TGCGCCAGCAGCTCCGGACAGCCGGGTGTCAGCTCCTACGAGCAGTACTTC. This sequence encodes CASSSGQPGVSSYEQYF.

CDR3 amino acids: CASSKLGLAGGPYNEQFF. For the CDR3, the DNA is TGTGCCAGCAGTAAGCTGGGACTAGCGGGAGGACCCTACAATGAGCAGTTCTTC. V is TRBV5-5 and J is TRBJ2-1; 15 nucleotides line up with TRBD2. J gave up 2 bases and V 5 bases, and 8 bases lay outside the gene matches. CDR1 SGHKS and CDR2 YYEKEE come from the germline V gene (reference sequence). This CDR3 region has 18 residues.

The CDR3 DNA reads as TGTGCCAGTACCCAGAAGAGGAGTTATCAGCCCCAGCATTTT. As protein: CASTQKRSYQPQHF. The chain recombines TRBV19 with TRBJ1-5; D remains ambiguous. This CDR3 spans 14 amino acids. Germline V CDR1 and CDR2: LNHDA, SQIVND (reference sequence). V was cut by 7 bases and J by 5 bases, with 15 bases left in between.

This rearrangement joins TRBV6-4 to TRBJ2-1, with TRBD2 matching 8 bases. V shed 5 bases and J 4 bases; nucleotides not matched to a gene: 4. In germline, CDR1 is MRHNA, CDR2 SNTAGT. This CDR3 has 14 residues. CDR3 nucleotide sequence: TGTGCCAGCAGTCCACTAGCGGAGTACAATGAGCAGTTCTTC. Translation gives CASSPLAEYNEQFF.

The chain is built from TRBV6-2 or TRBV6-3 and TRBJ1-2; 12 bases are shared with TRBD1. Per the germline V gene, CDR1 is MNHEY and CDR2 is SVGEGT. Trimming at V came to 0 bases and at J to 5 bases, leaving 4 bases not matched to a gene. This CDR3 comprises 16 residues. The CDR3 nucleotides read TGTGCCAGCAGTTACTCGGGACAGGGGGCAGGATATGGCTACACCTTC. It yields the protein CASSYSGQGAGYGYTF.

J is TRBJ2-5 and V is TRBV10-2; D might be TRBD1 (6 bases). With 6 bases removed from V and 0 bases from J, the gap between germline ends came to 11 bases. There are 14 residues in the CDR3. Germline assignment: CDR1 WSHSY and CDR2 SAAADI. CDR3 residues: CASRDTGYQETQYF. CDR3 bases: TGCGCCAGCAGAGATACAGGGTACCAAGAGACCCAGTACTTC.

The chain is built from TRBV7-3 and TRBJ2-1; 7 nucleotides align to TRBD2. CDR3 length equals 16 residues. The V segment lost 3 bases and the J segment 5 bases; nucleotides outside the gene matches: 10. CDR1 is SGHTA, CDR2 FQGTGA, per germline. The CDR3 is CASSLTRTRINNEQFF. CDR3 nucleotide sequence: TGTGCCAGCAGCTTGACTAGGACTAGGATTAACAATGAGCAGTTCTTC.

The CDR3 protein is CASSSQGGVYGYTF. CDR3 DNA: TGTGCCAGCAGTTCCCAGGGCGGGGTCTATGGCTACACCTTC. The rearrangement joins TRBV27 to TRBJ1-2, with D tentatively TRBD1 (5 bases). The CDR3 covers 14 residues. Looked up from germline, CDR1 is MNHEY and CDR2 is SMNVEV (reference sequence). Trimming cost V 4 bases and J 4 bases, with 13 bases left between them.

This sequence joins TRBV5-6 and TRBJ1-2, with D possibly being TRBD1 (5 bases). Trimming took 2 bases from V and 4 from J, leaving 9 bases between them. The CDR3 runs to 13 residues. The germline V gene encodes CDR1 SGHDT and CDR2 YYEEEE. This chain's CDR3 is CASSLGRAYGYTF. In nucleotides, the CDR3 is TGTGCCAGCAGCTTAGGCAGGGCCTATGGCTACACCTTC.

The chain joins TRBV30 to TRBJ2-7; TRBD1 is a possible D gene (5 bases). Germline-derived CDR1 and CDR2 are GTSNPN and SVGIG (reference sequence). The V end lost 2 bases, the J end lost 7 bases, and 12 bases lay between the germline ends. The CDR3 contains 12 residues. The CDR3 bases are TGTGCCTGGAGTCGCAGGGTGGGGGAGCAGTACTTC. This encodes CAWSRRVGEQYF.

The chain has TRBV3-1 (or the pseudogene TRBV3-2) and TRBJ1-4; 7 nucleotides match TRBD1. Trimming at V came to 0 bases and at J to 4 bases, leaving 11 bases not matched to a gene. The V gene's germline CDR1 is LGHDT and CDR2 YNNKEL (reference sequence). The CDR3 has 18 residues. The CDR3 nucleotides read TGTGCCAGCAGCCAAGATTCGCGGACGGGACAGAGTAATGAAAAACTGTTTTTT. Translating it yields CASSQDSRTGQSNEKLFF.

The rearrangement links TRBV19 to TRBJ2-3, with TRBD2 matching over 11 bases. Germline V CDR1 and CDR2: LNHDA, SQIVND (reference sequence). Trimming at V came to 4 bases and at J to 2 bases, leaving 5 bases not matched to a gene. The CDR3 is 16 amino acids. CDR3 coding DNA: TGTGCCAGTAGTACCCTAGCGGGGGGTTTCACAGATACGCAGTATTTT. This gives the protein CASSTLAGGFTDTQYF.

The rearrangement uses TRBV6-1 and TRBJ2-2; 13 bases align to TRBD2. Looked up from germline, CDR1 is MNHNS and CDR2 is SASEGT. The CDR3 runs to 17 residues. With V trimmed by 4 bases and J by 1 base, 3 bases remained unmatched. The CDR3 nucleotides are TGTGCCAGCAGTGGACTAGCGGGGGGCGGGAACACCGGGGAGCTGTTTTTT. It is translated as CASSGLAGGGNTGELFF.